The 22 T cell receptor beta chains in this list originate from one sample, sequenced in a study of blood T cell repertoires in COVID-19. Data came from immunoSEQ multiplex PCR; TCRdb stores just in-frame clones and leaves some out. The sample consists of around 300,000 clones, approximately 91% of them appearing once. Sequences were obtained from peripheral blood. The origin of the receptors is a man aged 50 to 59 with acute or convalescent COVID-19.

Written as DNA, the CDR3 is TGCGCCAGCAGCTTGGGGGACAGCTCTAATGAAAAACTGTTTTTT. It is translated as CASSLGDSSNEKLFF. This chain links TRBV5-1 with TRBJ1-4; TRBD1 agrees at 7 bases. This CDR3 comprises 15 residues. Looked up from germline, CDR1 is SGHRS and CDR2 is YFSETQ. V shed 0 bases, J shed 3 bases, and the junction held 2 bases outside the gene matches.

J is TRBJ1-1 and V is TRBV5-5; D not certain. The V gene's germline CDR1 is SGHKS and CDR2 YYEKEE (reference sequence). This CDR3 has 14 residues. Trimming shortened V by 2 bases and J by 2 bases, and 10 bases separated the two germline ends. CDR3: CASSLGLVNTEAFF. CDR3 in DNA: TGTGCCAGCAGCTTAGGCCTAGTAAACACTGAAGCTTTCTTT.

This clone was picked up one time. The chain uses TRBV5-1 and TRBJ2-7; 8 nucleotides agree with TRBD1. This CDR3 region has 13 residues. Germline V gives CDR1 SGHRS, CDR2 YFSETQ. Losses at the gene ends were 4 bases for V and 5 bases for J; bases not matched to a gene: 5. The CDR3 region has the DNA TGCGCCAGCAGCGTGGACAGGGTGGACGAGCAGTACTTC. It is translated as CASSVDRVDEQYF.

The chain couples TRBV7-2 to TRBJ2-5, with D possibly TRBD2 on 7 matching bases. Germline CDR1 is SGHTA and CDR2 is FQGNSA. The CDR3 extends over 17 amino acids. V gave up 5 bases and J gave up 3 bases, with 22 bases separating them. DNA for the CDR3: TGTGCCAGCAGCCCCTTGGTGAAGGGAGGGGGAAAAGAGACCCAGTACTTC. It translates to CASSPLVKGGGKETQYF.

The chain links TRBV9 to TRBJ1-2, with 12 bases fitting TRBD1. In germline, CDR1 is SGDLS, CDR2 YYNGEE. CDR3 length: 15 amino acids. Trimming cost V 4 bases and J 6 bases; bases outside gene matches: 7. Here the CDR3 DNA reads TGTGCCAGCAGCCCCCAAGGGACAGGGGGCAATGGCTACACCTTC. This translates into CASSPQGTGGNGYTF.

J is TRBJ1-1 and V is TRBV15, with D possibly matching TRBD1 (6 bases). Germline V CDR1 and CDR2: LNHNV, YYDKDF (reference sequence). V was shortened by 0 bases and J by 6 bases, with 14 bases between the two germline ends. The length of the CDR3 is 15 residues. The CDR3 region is CATSRDQGQWAEAFF. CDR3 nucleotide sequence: TGTGCCACCAGCAGAGATCAGGGGCAGTGGGCTGAAGCTTTCTTT.

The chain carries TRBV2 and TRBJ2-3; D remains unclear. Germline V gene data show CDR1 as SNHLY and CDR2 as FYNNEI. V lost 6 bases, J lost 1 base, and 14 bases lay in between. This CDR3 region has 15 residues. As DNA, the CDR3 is TGTGCCAGCAGCGCTCGTCAGGCTGGCACAGATACGCAGTATTTT. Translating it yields CASSARQAGTDTQYF.

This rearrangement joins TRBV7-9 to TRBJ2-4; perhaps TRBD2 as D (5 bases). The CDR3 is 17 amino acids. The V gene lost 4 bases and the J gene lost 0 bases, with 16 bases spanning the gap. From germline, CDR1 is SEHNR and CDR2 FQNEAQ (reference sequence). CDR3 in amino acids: CASSSWMGSVAKNIQYF. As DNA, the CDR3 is TGTGCCAGCAGCTCCTGGATGGGGAGTGTAGCCAAAAACATTCAGTACTTC.

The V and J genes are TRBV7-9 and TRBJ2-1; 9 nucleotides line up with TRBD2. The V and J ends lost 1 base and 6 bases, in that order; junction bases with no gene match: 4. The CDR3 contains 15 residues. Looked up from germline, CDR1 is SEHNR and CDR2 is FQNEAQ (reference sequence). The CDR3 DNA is TGTGCCAGCAGCTTAGTCGGGACTAGCCTCAATGAGCAGTTCTTC. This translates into CASSLVGTSLNEQFF.

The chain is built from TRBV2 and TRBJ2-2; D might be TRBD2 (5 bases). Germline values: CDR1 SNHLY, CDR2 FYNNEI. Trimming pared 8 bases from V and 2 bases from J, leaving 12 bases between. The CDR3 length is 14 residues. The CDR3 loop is CASEGVLNTGELFF. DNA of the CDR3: TGTGCCAGCGAGGGAGTTTTAAACACCGGGGAGCTGTTTTTT. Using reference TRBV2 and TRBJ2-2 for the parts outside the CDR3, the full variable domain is EPEVTQTPSHQVTQMGQEVILRCVPISNHLYFYWYRQILGQKVEFLVSFYNNEISEKSEIFDDQFSVERPDGSNFTLKIRSTKLEDSAMYFCASEGVLNTGELFFGEGSRLTVL.

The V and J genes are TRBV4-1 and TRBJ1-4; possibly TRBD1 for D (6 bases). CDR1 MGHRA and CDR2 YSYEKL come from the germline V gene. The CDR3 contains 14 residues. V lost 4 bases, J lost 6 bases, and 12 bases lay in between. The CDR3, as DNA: TGCGCCAGCAGCCCGACAGGTGCCTATGAAAAACTGTTTTTT. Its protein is CASSPTGAYEKLFF.

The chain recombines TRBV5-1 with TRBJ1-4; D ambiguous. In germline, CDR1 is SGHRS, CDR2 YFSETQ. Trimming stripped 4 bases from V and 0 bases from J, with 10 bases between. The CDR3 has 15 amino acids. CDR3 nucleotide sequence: TGCGCCAGCAGCCTTCAGGATGCAACTAATGAAAAACTGTTTTTT. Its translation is CASSLQDATNEKLFF.

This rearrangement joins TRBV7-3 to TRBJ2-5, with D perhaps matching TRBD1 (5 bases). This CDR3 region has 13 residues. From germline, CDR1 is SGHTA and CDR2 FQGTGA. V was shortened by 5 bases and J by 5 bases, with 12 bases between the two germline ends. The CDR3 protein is CASSRTSLETQYF. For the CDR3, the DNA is TGTGCCAGCAGCCGGACATCATTGGAGACCCAGTACTTC.

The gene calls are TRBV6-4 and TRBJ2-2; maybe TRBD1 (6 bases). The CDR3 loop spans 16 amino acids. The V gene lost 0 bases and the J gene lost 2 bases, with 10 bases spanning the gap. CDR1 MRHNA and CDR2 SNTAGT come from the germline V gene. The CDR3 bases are TGTGCCAGCAGTGACTCTCGGACAGATAACACCGGGGAGCTGTTTTTT. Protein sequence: CASSDSRTDNTGELFF.

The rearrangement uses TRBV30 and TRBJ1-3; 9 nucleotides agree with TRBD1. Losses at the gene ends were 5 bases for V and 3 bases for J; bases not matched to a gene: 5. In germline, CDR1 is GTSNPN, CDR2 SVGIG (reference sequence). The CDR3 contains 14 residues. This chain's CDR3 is CAWRGQGYGNTIYF. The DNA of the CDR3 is TGTGCCTGGCGTGGACAGGGGTATGGAAACACCATATATTTT.

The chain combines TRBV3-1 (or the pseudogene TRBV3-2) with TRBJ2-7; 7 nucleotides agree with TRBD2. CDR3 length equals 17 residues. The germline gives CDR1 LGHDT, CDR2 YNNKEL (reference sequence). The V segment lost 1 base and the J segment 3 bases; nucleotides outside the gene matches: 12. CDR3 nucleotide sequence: TGTGCCAGCAGCCAAGGATTAGGGGCTTGGGGGGGCTACGAGCAGTACTTC. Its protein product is CASSQGLGAWGGYEQYF.

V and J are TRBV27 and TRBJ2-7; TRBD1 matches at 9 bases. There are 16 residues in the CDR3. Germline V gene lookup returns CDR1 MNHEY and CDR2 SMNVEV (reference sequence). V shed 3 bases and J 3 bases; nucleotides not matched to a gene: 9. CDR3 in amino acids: CASSFLTTGGFYEQYF. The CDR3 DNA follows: TGTGCCAGCAGTTTCCTAACGACAGGGGGATTCTACGAGCAGTACTTC.

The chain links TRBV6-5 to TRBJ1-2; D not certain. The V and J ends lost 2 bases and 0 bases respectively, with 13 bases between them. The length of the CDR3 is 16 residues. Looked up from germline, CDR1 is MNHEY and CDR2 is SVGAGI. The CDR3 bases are TGTGCCAGCAGTTACGCCCGGGATTTTTCTAACTATGGCTACACCTTC. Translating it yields CASSYARDFSNYGYTF.

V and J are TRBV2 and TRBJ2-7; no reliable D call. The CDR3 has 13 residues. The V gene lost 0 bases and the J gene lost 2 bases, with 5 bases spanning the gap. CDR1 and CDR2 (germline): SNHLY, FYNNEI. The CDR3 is CASSEAVAYEQYF. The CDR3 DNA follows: TGTGCCAGCAGTGAAGCAGTAGCCTACGAGCAGTACTTC.

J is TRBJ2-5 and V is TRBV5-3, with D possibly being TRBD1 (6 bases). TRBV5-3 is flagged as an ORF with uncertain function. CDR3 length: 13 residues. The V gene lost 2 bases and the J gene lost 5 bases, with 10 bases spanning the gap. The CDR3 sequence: CARSFHRVETQYF. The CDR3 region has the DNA TGTGCCAGAAGCTTTCACAGGGTTGAGACCCAGTACTTC.

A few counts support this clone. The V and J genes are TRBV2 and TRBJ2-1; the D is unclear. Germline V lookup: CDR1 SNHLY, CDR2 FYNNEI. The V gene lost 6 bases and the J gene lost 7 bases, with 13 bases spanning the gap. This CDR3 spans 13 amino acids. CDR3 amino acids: CASSVLVGNEQFF. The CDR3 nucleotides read TGTGCCAGCAGCGTCCTAGTTGGAAATGAGCAGTTCTTC.

This chain's CDR3 is CASSVEGRGTIYF. As DNA, the CDR3 is TGTGCCAGCAGCGTGGAGGGCCGCGGCACCATATATTTT. J is TRBJ1-3 and V is TRBV9; D unresolved. CDR3 size: 13 residues. Trimming took 2 bases from V and 9 from J, leaving 12 bases between them. Germline-derived CDR1 and CDR2 are SGDLS and YYNGEE.